A selection of T cell receptor beta chains follows, all from one sample in a study of lymphopenia after photon versus proton radiotherapy. Clones were sequenced by immunoSEQ multiplex PCR, and TCRdb holds only the in-frame ones, with some missing. This sample has about 30,000 clones, with 94% found just once. The sequences come from peripheral blood, collected from a patient treated with photon-based radiotherapy. Receptors were obtained from a woman aged 45 to 65 with cholangiocarcinoma. Each CDR3 is given with its conserved first and last residue. The D gene is left open where the match is weak. Clone size, where shown, is once, few, many, or a class for clones that have expanded.

V gene,D gene,J gene,clone size,CDR3 length,CDR3 protein,CDR3 DNA
TRBV7-9,-,TRBJ2-5,-,11,CASSIKETQYF,TGTGCCAGCAGCATTAAGGAGACCCAGTACTTC
TRBV15,-,TRBJ1-5,-,14,CATSRAPSNQPQHF,TGTGCCACCAGCAGAGCCCCAAGCAATCAGCCCCAGCATTTT
TRBV5-6,-,TRBJ1-1,-,17,CASSRRRDLFLNTEAFF,TGTGCCAGCAGCAGACGCCGGGACCTATTTTTGAACACTGAAGCTTTCTTT
TRBV30,-,TRBJ2-7,once,12,CAWRDNSYEQYF,TGTGCCTGGAGGGACAATTCCTACGAGCAGTACTTC
TRBV2,-,TRBJ2-3,-,13,CASIGEITDTQYF,TGTGCCAGCATCGGGGAGATCACAGATACGCAGTATTTT
TRBV11-2,-,TRBJ1-5,-,13,CASSLSSNQPQHF,TGTGCCAGCAGCTTAAGTAGCAATCAGCCCCAGCATTTT
TRBV6-5,TRBD2,TRBJ2-5,-,16,CASSYEAGGFQETQYF,TGTGCCAGCAGTTACGAAGCGGGGGGCTTTCAAGAGACCCAGTACTTC
TRBV18,-,TRBJ2-4,-,14,CASSQGGPLNIQYF,TGTGCCAGCTCACAAGGGGGGCCCCTTAACATTCAGTACTTC
TRBV5-6,-,TRBJ2-7,-,15,CASRSPRWGEDEQYF,TGTGCCAGCAGATCACCCCGCTGGGGGGAGGACGAGCAGTACTTC
TRBV30,TRBD2,TRBJ2-2,-,16,CAWKGTSGTNTGELFF,TGTGCCTGGAAAGGGACTAGCGGAACGAACACCGGGGAGCTGTTTTTT
TRBV5-1,-,TRBJ1-1,-,13,CASSVQGATEAFF,TGCGCCAGCAGCGTGCAAGGGGCGACTGAAGCTTTCTTT
TRBV5-5,TRBD1,TRBJ1-1,-,17,CASTPGTGRGMNTEAFF,TGTGCCAGCACCCCCGGGACAGGGAGAGGGATGAACACTGAAGCTTTCTTT
TRBV7-8,TRBD2,TRBJ2-3,-,17,CASSTDLRGGGTDTQYF,TGTGCCAGCAGTACAGATTTACGGGGGGGAGGCACAGATACGCAGTATTTT
TRBV10-2,-,TRBJ1-5,-,14,CASSTRTVAEPQHF,TGCGCCAGCTCAACTCGGACAGTCGCGGAGCCCCAGCATTTT
TRBV7-9,TRBD1,TRBJ1-2,-,15,CASSSRTGWGEGYTF,TGTGCCAGCAGCTCTCGGACAGGGTGGGGGGAGGGCTACACCTTC
TRBV6-5,-,TRBJ1-4,-,15,CASSYDAGGYEKLFF,TGTGCCAGCAGTTACGATGCAGGAGGGTATGAAAAACTGTTTTTT
TRBV6-6,-,TRBJ1-3,once,14,CASSFGSTGNTIYF,TGTGCCAGCAGCTTCGGGTCTACTGGAAACACCATATATTTT
TRBV6-5,-,TRBJ1-2,-,14,CASSPPQGNYGYTF,TGTGCCAGCAGTCCACCGCAAGGCAACTATGGCTACACCTTC